The 2 T cell receptor beta chains in this list originate from one sample, sequenced in a study of blood T cells in healthy people across ages. Primers used in a second PCR of about 6 to 11 cycles were a sample-barcoded 5' primer and a J-beta primer mix. TCRdb recomputed calls from the 5' RACE reads with MiXCR, one row per CDR3 protein. The top ten clones hold around 13% of a sample with some 1.1 million distinct CDR3 sequences, 30% to 40% of them seen once. The sequenced sample was blood. Source of these receptors: a man in his late teens or twenties in good health.

The chain has TRBV10-3 and TRBJ2-1, with TRBD1 matching 7 bases. The CDR3 is 12 amino acids. J was trimmed by 8 bases and V by 8 bases; bases with no gene match: 6. Germline assignment: CDR1 ENHRY and CDR2 SYGVKD. The CDR3 spells CAIGKTGYEQFF. DNA for the CDR3: TGTGCCATCGGGAAGACAGGGTATGAGCAGTTCTTC.

The rearrangement joins TRBV4-3 to TRBJ1-1; possible D gene TRBD1, 5 bases. The CDR3 has 15 residues. Trimming took off 1 base at V and 4 bases at J, with 13 bases between the two ends. The germline V gene has CDR1 LGHNA and CDR2 YSLEER. The CDR3 DNA follows: TGCGCCAGCAGCCAAGGATGGGGGTCGCCCACTGAAGCTTTCTTT. This codes for CASSQGWGSPTEAFF.